This T cell receptor (beta chain) was found in a study of beta chain features in type 1 diabetes. Only a few counts were recorded for this clone. All of the isolated RNA was reverse transcribed, so expressed TCRB transcripts were sequenced. About 3.6 million reads were obtained on average from naive, central memory and regulatory T cell samples. Sequencing used immunoSEQ multiplex PCR; TCRdb keeps in-frame clones, though not all of them. This table has 810,000 or so clones, around a sixth appearing once. The TCR was taken from a woman aged 18-29 years in good health. Source material: naive CD4+ T cells from blood.

The CDR3 here is CASSRASGSVAYNEQFF. The CDR3 nucleotides read TGTGCCAGCTCCCGGGCTAGCGGGAGTGTCGCCTACAATGAGCAGTTCTTC. The J gene is TRBJ2-1, the V gene TRBV18; 10 positions agree with TRBD2. Germline assignment: CDR1 KGHSH and CDR2 LQKENI. V dropped 6 bases and J dropped 2; count of bases not matched to a gene: 10. This CDR3 is built from 17 residues. Full variable domain (remainder filled in from reference TRBV18 and TRBJ2-1): NAGVMQNPRHLVRRRGQEARLRCSPMKGHSHVYWYRQLPEEGLKFMVYLQKENIIDESGMPKERFSAEFPKEGPSILRIQQVVRGDSAAYFCASSRASGSVAYNEQFFGPGTRLTVL.